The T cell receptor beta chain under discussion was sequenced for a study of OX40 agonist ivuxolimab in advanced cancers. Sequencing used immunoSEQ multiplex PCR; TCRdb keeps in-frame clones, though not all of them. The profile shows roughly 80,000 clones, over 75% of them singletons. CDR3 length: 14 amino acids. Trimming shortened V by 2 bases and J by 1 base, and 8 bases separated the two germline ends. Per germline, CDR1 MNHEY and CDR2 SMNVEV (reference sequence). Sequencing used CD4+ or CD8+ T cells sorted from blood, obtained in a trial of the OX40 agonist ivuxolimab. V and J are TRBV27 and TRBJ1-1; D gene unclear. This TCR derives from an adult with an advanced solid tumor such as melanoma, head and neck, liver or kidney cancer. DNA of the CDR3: TGTGCCAGCAGTTTAGCCCCTTCGAACACTGAAGCTTTCTTT. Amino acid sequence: CASSLAPSNTEAFF.